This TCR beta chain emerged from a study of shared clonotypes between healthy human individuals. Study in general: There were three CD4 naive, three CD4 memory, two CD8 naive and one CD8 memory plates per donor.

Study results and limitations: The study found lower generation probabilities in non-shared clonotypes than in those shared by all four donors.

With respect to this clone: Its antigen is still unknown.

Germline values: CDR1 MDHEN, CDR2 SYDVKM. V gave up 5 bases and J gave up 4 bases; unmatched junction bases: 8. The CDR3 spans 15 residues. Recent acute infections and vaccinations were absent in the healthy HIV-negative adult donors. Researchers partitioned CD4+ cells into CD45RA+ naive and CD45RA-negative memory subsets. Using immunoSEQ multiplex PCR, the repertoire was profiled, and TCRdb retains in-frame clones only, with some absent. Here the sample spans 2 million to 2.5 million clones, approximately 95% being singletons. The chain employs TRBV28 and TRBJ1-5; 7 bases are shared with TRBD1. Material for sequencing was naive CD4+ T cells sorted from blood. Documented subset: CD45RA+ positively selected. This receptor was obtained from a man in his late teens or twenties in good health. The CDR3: CASSALGTANQPQHF. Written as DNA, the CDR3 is TGTGCCAGCAGTGCCCTCGGGACAGCTAATCAGCCCCAGCATTTT.